Following are 30 T cell receptor beta chains from one sample sequenced in a study of response to subunit inactivated influenza vaccine. Via MiXCR, TCRdb re-called the RT-PCR reads, giving one row per CDR3 protein. Among more than 200,000 distinct CDR3 sequences listed, 10% to 15% were seen once. This specimen was non-naive T cells sorted from PBMCs, taken around two weeks before vaccination. These receptor sequences come from a man aged 45-65 years who received an inactivated influenza vaccine.

V usage is TRBV20-1 and J usage is TRBJ2-5, with 7 bases matching TRBD1. V gave up 2 bases and J gave up 4 bases; unmatched junction bases: 10. CDR1 is DFQATT, CDR2 SNEGSKA, per germline (reference sequence). There are 15 residues in the CDR3. The CDR3 sequence: CSARPYDRVGETQYF. The CDR3 DNA sequence: TGCAGTGCTAGACCTTACGACAGGGTTGGAGAGACCCAGTACTTC.

This chain uses TRBV7-2 with TRBJ1-1; 9 bases match TRBD1. The CDR3 covers 14 residues. With 6 bases clipped from V and 1 base from J, the junction kept 3 bases outside the gene matches. Germline V lookup: CDR1 SGHTA, CDR2 FQGNSA. Here the CDR3 reads CASRGTGPNTEAFF. CDR3 nucleotides: TGTGCCAGCAGAGGGACAGGGCCGAACACTGAAGCTTTCTTT.

The chain is built from TRBV20-1 and TRBJ2-7; the D is unclear. Per germline, CDR1 DFQATT and CDR2 SNEGSKA (reference sequence). The V gene lost 5 bases and the J gene lost 1 base, with 15 bases spanning the gap. CDR3 size: 14 residues. CDR3 region: CSADSRILSYEQYF. The CDR3 DNA reads TGCAGTGCTGATTCTCGGATACTTTCCTACGAGCAGTACTTC.

The V call is TRBV7-2, the J call TRBJ2-5, with 14 bases matching TRBD2. The CDR3 length is 16 residues. Trimming at V came to 5 bases and at J to 5 bases, leaving 7 bases not matched to a gene. Germline V gene lookup returns CDR1 SGHTA and CDR2 FQGNSA. In DNA, the CDR3 is TGTGCCAGCAGCCCACGGGGACTAGCGGGAGCGGAGACCCAGTACTTC. This gives the protein CASSPRGLAGAETQYF.

This clonotype was counted many times. The genes are TRBV11-2 and TRBJ1-6; perhaps TRBD1 as D (5 bases). CDR3 size: 17 residues. Trimming took off 5 bases at V and 4 bases at J, with 18 bases between the two ends. The germline CDR1 and CDR2 sequences are SGHAT and FQNNGV. Here the CDR3 DNA reads TGTGCCAGCAGCCGTGATTTGCCGGGACGGTATAATTCACCCCTCCACTTT. It translates to CASSRDLPGRYNSPLHF.

This clonotype occurred many times. V and J are TRBV7-9 and TRBJ2-5; D unresolved. There are 12 residues in the CDR3. Trimming took 3 bases from V and 5 from J, leaving 7 bases between them. From germline, CDR1 is SEHNR and CDR2 FQNEAQ (reference sequence). CDR3 residues: CASSFPVETQYF. In DNA form, the CDR3 reads TGTGCCAGCAGCTTTCCAGTGGAGACCCAGTACTTC.

The chain employs TRBV15 and TRBJ1-1; D remains unclear. From germline, CDR1 is LNHNV and CDR2 YYDKDF (reference sequence). CDR3 length equals 13 residues. V was shortened by 0 bases and J by 2 bases, with 4 bases between the two germline ends. CDR3 bases: TGTGCCACCAGCAGAGATCGAAACACTGAAGCTTTCTTT. It codes for CATSRDRNTEAFF.

This clonotype appeared a few times. The chain combines TRBV15 with TRBJ2-7; 8 positions agree with TRBD1. The CDR3 totals 13 residues. J gave up 4 bases and V 5 bases, and 4 bases lay outside the gene matches. Germline V gene lookup returns CDR1 LNHNV and CDR2 YYDKDF (reference sequence). The CDR3 here is CATSSDRGYEQYF. Here the CDR3 DNA reads TGTGCCACCAGCTCCGACAGGGGTTACGAGCAGTACTTC.

The V gene is TRBV5-5, the J gene TRBJ2-3; D is tentatively TRBD1 or TRBD2 (5 bases each). The V and J ends lost 2 bases and 1 base respectively, with 14 bases between them. Looked up from germline, CDR1 is SGHKS and CDR2 is YYEKEE (reference sequence). CDR3 length: 16 amino acids. The chain's CDR3 is CASSFGGYPCTDTQYF. Written as DNA, the CDR3 is TGTGCCAGCAGCTTTGGGGGATACCCTTGCACAGATACGCAGTATTTT.

This clonotype showed up just a few times. The chain carries TRBV29-1 and TRBJ2-5, with D uncertain. CDR1 and CDR2 from the germline V gene are SQVTM and ANQGSEA. CDR3 size: 12 residues. V dropped 7 bases and J dropped 2 bases, with 11 bases sitting between them. The CDR3 is CSDRHLQETQYF. CDR3 nucleotides: TGCAGCGACCGACACCTTCAAGAGACCCAGTACTTC. The entire variable domain, with the rest obtained from reference TRBV29-1 and TRBJ2-5, is as follows: SAVISQKPSRDICQRGTSLTIQCQVDSQVTMMFWYRQQPGQSLTLIATANQGSEATYESGFVIDKFPISRPNLTFSTLTVSNMSPEDSSIYLCSDRHLQETQYFGPGTRLLVL.

The table lists this clonotype with a count of one. The V call is TRBV5-6, the J call TRBJ2-1; TRBD2 aligns across 8 bases. V lost 4 bases and J lost 5; bases outside the gene matches: 11. Germline CDR1 SGHDT, CDR2 YYEEEE. The CDR3 contains 16 residues. CDR3 in amino acids: CASSKQMRGAHNEQFF. The CDR3 nucleotides read TGTGCCAGCAGCAAACAGATGCGGGGGGCTCACAATGAGCAGTTCTTC.

This clonotype was detected ten times or more. This chain joins TRBV7-9 and TRBJ2-7, with D hard to call. The germline gives CDR1 SEHNR, CDR2 FQNEAQ (reference sequence). This CDR3 comprises 13 residues. Deletions cut 3 bases from V and 2 bases from J, with 8 bases between. CDR3 bases: TGTGCCAGCAGCTTCCCTGCAACCTACGAGCAGTACTTC. This translates into CASSFPATYEQYF.

The rearrangement links TRBV7-6 to TRBJ2-2; no definite D call. Trimming removed 7 bases at V and 4 bases at J, with 7 bases between. Germline lookup yields CDR1 SGHVS and CDR2 FNYEAQ. This CDR3 comprises 12 residues. CDR3 sequence: CASKGSTGELFF. The CDR3 nucleotides read TGTGCCAGCAAGGGAAGCACCGGGGAGCTGTTTTTT.

This chain joins TRBV7-8 and TRBJ2-3; TRBD2 might be the D (5 bases). The CDR3 runs 12 residues. V lost 2 bases and J 8 bases, leaving 8 bases between the germline ends. CDR1 SGHVS and CDR2 FQNEAQ come from the germline V gene. This CDR3 reads CASSLSDSTQYF. The CDR3, as DNA: TGTGCCAGCAGCTTATCGGACTCTACGCAGTATTTT. The entire variable domain, with the rest obtained from reference TRBV7-8 and TRBJ2-3, is as follows: GAGVSQSPRYKVAKRGQDVALRCDPISGHVSLFWYQQALGQGPEFLTYFQNEAQLDKSGLPSDRFFAERPEGSVSTLKIQRTQQEDSAVYLCASSLSDSTQYFGPGTRLTVL.

This clonotype was recorded a few times. The rearrangement links TRBV6-6 to TRBJ1-5, with D maybe TRBD1 (6 bases). Germline CDR1 MNHNY, CDR2 SVGAGI (reference sequence). The ends were cut back, 3 bases at V and 5 bases at J, with 8 bases in the middle. The CDR3 has 13 residues. In DNA, the CDR3 is TGTGCCAGCAGTTATCGACAGGATCAGCCCCAGCATTTT. Translation: CASSYRQDQPQHF.

V usage is TRBV12-3 or TRBV12-4 and J usage is TRBJ2-3; 7 bases line up with TRBD1. The V and J ends lost 6 bases and 4 bases, in that order; junction bases with no gene match: 10. The CDR3 spans 15 residues. CDR3 amino acids: CASRYRGGVADTQYF. The CDR3 DNA sequence: TGTGCCAGCAGATACAGGGGTGGTGTGGCAGATACGCAGTATTTT.

The chain carries TRBV9 and TRBJ2-2; D perhaps matches TRBD1 (5 bases). V shed 3 bases and J shed 0 bases, with 9 bases lying between them. Germline-derived CDR1 and CDR2 are SGDLS and YYNGEE. CDR3 length equals 15 residues. In DNA form, the CDR3 reads TGTGCCAGCAGCGAGGGGAAAGCGAACACCGGGGAGCTGTTTTTT. Its translation: CASSEGKANTGELFF.

The chain couples TRBV12-3 or TRBV12-4 to TRBJ1-1; no clear D gene. V was cut by 3 bases and J by 1 base, with 12 bases left in between. This CDR3 region has 15 residues. CDR3 region: CASSFTGRRNTEAFF. DNA for the CDR3: TGTGCCAGCAGTTTTACGGGGAGGAGGAACACTGAAGCTTTCTTT.

This clonotype was detected a few times. The CDR3 is CASSLAKWQETQYF. For the CDR3, the DNA is TGCGCCAGCAGCTTGGCCAAGTGGCAAGAGACCCAGTACTTC. The chain employs TRBV5-1 and TRBJ2-5, with D unresolved. CDR1 SGHRS and CDR2 YFSETQ come from the germline V gene. CDR3 length equals 14 residues. Trimming left V 0 bases short and J 2 bases short, with 8 bases between.

This clonotype was seen many times. J is TRBJ2-1 and V is TRBV7-2; tentatively, D is TRBD1 or TRBD2 (5 bases each). The CDR3 contains 15 residues. With 1 base removed from V and 0 bases from J, the gap between germline ends came to 7 bases. Germline V gene lookup returns CDR1 SGHTA and CDR2 FQGNSA. The DNA for the CDR3 is TGTGCCAGCAGCTTAGGGGGGTACTCCTACAATGAGCAGTTCTTC. This codes for CASSLGGYSYNEQFF.

This rearrangement joins TRBV12-3 or TRBV12-4 to TRBJ2-7; 7 bases line up with TRBD2. The CDR3 spans 14 residues. J was trimmed by 4 bases and V by 2 bases; bases with no gene match: 5. The CDR3 DNA reads as TGTGCCAGCAGTTTATTGGGGGGGGGATACGAGCAGTACTTC. Protein: CASSLLGGGYEQYF.

This clonotype was seen many times. This chain uses TRBV5-6 with TRBJ2-5; D might be TRBD2 (5 bases). The CDR3 sequence is 13 residues long. Germline loops: CDR1 SGHDT, CDR2 YYEEEE. Trimming removed 1 base at V and 8 bases at J, with 12 bases between. The CDR3 region has the DNA TGTGCCAGCAGCTTGCTAGCCGAGGGAACCCAGTACTTC. Residues: CASSLLAEGTQYF.

This clonotype was detected only a few times. The chain is built from TRBV3-1 and TRBJ1-2, with a possible D match to TRBD1 (6 bases). The CDR3 loop spans 15 amino acids. V lost 1 base, J lost 7 bases, and 16 bases lay in between. Germline CDR1 is LGHDT and CDR2 is YNNKEL (reference sequence). CDR3 amino acids: CASSQAGVGVGGYTF. In nucleotides, the CDR3 is TGTGCCAGCAGCCAAGCAGGGGTGGGGGTCGGTGGCTACACCTTC.

The CDR3 spells CASSPGHNYNEQFF. The CDR3 DNA reads TGTGCCAGCAGCCCGGGACACAACTACAATGAGCAGTTCTTC. The chain couples TRBV7-2 to TRBJ2-1, with D possibly matching TRBD1 (6 bases). The V gene lost 5 bases and the J gene lost 3 bases, with 11 bases spanning the gap. The length of the CDR3 is 14 residues. The germline gives CDR1 SGHTA, CDR2 FQGNSA.

This clonotype was counted many times. This sequence joins TRBV5-5 and TRBJ1-3, with D maybe TRBD1 (5 bases). Germline loops: CDR1 SGHKS, CDR2 YYEKEE (reference sequence). V shed 2 bases and J shed 0 bases, with 18 bases lying between them. The CDR3 consists of 18 residues. CDR3 amino acids: CASSFRRQGGRSGNTIYF. The CDR3 DNA reads as TGTGCCAGCAGCTTTCGGCGCCAGGGAGGACGCTCTGGAAACACCATATATTTT.

This clonotype turned up a few times. The chain joins TRBV10-3 to TRBJ1-5; 9 nucleotides agree with TRBD1. V gave up 10 bases and J gave up 3 bases; unmatched junction bases: 7. The germline gives CDR1 ENHRY, CDR2 SYGVKD. The CDR3 covers 14 residues. The chain's CDR3 is CASRRDRDNQPQHF. CDR3 DNA: TGTGCCAGCAGAAGGGACAGGGACAATCAGCCCCAGCATTTT.

The V gene is TRBV6-2 or TRBV6-3, the J gene TRBJ2-1; TRBD2 might be the D (6 bases). This CDR3 region has 14 residues. V lost 8 bases and J lost 1, with 12 bases in between. Germline CDR1 is MNHEY and CDR2 is SVGEGT. This CDR3 is CASQRERSYNEQFF. The CDR3 DNA reads as TGTGCCAGCCAACGGGAGCGGTCCTACAATGAGCAGTTCTTC.

The sample holds a few counts of this clonotype. This chain connects TRBV19 to TRBJ2-2, with TRBD1 matching 9 bases. The length of the CDR3 is 19 residues. Trimming removed 0 bases from V and 6 bases from J; junction bases left unmatched: 14. Germline assignment: CDR1 LNHDA and CDR2 SQIVND (reference sequence). CDR3 in DNA: TGTGCCAGTAGTATAGATCTCCGGGGACAGGGCTTATTATCCGGGGAGCTGTTTTTT. It encodes CASSIDLRGQGLLSGELFF.

In the case of this clonotype: The germline gene is not matched at one end of the junction; a read error may be the cause. This rearrangement joins TRBV6-1 to TRBJ2-5, with D possibly TRBD2 on 6 matching bases. CDR3 length: 14 amino acids. Germline V CDR1 and CDR2: MNHNS, SASEGT. In nucleotides, the CDR3 is TGTGCCAGCAGCCCTCCCGGATGGGAGGAGAGCCAGTACTTC. Translated: CASSPPGWEESQYF.

This clonotype turned up a few times. The CDR3 coding sequence is TGCAGTGCTACCGACAGGGGGCGGGGGCGCACAGATACGCAGTATTTT. Protein product: CSATDRGRGRTDTQYF. The V call is TRBV20-1, the J call TRBJ2-3; TRBD1 agrees at 10 bases. CDR3 length: 16 residues. After removal of 4 bases from V and 1 base from J, the junction contained 8 bases not matched to a gene. Germline CDR1 is DFQATT and CDR2 is SNEGSKA (reference sequence).